The rows below give T cell receptor beta chains drawn from one sample of a study of T cell changes during pregnancy in multiple sclerosis. The repertoire was sequenced with immunoSEQ multiplex PCR; TCRdb's copy has only in-frame clones and lacks some. The sample comprises tens of thousands of clones, roughly 90% of which are singletons, and approximately 0.97% rests with the top ten. The sample in question was peripheral blood, obtained in the first trimester of pregnancy. All receptors derive from a female donor in good health, enrolled as a control in a pregnancy study. CDR3s include the opening cysteine and the closing phenylalanine or tryptophan. The D gene is left open where the match is weak. Clone size, where shown, is once, few, many, or a class for clones that have expanded.

cdr3_aa	cdr3_nt	v_call	j_call	d_call	clone_size
CASSPYDRGHHQPQHF	TGTGCCAGCAGTCCGTATGACAGGGGCCATCATCAGCCCCAGCATTTT	TRBV27	TRBJ1-5	TRBD1	NA
CASSLRGSGTYEQYF	TGTGCCAGCAGCTTACGGGGGTCCGGGACTTACGAGCAGTACTTC	TRBV7-8	TRBJ2-7	NA	NA
CASLGGSGYEQYF	TGTGCCAGCTTGGGGGGGAGCGGTTACGAGCAGTACTTC	TRBV6-5	TRBJ2-7	TRBD2	NA
CASSLTGGRQGEQFF	TGTGCCAGCAGCTTAACAGGAGGGAGGCAGGGTGAGCAGTTCTTC	TRBV7-2	TRBJ2-1	NA	NA
CASSLGRDQPQHF	TGTGCCAGCAGCCTGGGCAGGGATCAGCCCCAGCATTTT	TRBV7-6	TRBJ1-5	NA	NA
CASSPDRGSPNYGYTF	TGTGCCAGCTCACCCGACAGGGGGTCCCCTAACTATGGCTACACCTTC	TRBV18	TRBJ1-2	TRBD1	NA
CASSLEGTGNTIYF	TGTGCCAGCAGCCTGGAGGGAACTGGAAACACCATATATTTT	TRBV4-2	TRBJ1-3	NA	NA
CASSLAGRGHTGELFF	TGTGCCAGCAGCTTAGCAGGCAGGGGGCACACCGGGGAGCTGTTTTTT	TRBV7-9	TRBJ2-2	TRBD1	few
CASSTRDRGRSRDEQFF	TGTGCCAGCAGCACCCGGGACAGGGGCCGTTCACGGGATGAGCAGTTCTTC	TRBV9	TRBJ2-1	TRBD1	NA
CASSPGQGVPEAFF	TGTGCCAGCAGCCCGGGACAGGGGGTACCTGAAGCTTTCTTT	TRBV13	TRBJ1-1	TRBD1	once
CASSQGAGSGDNSPLHF	TGCGCCAGCAGCCAAGGAGCAGGCTCGGGGGATAATTCACCCCTCCACTTT	TRBV4-3	TRBJ1-6	NA	NA
CASSLRGDRGPGNTIYF	TGTGCCAGCAGCTTAAGGGGAGACAGGGGTCCTGGAAACACCATATATTTT	TRBV7-2	TRBJ1-3	TRBD1	NA
CASRPGAGNTEAFF	TGTGCCAGTAGGCCGGGAGCAGGGAACACTGAAGCTTTCTTT	TRBV19	TRBJ1-1	NA	NA
CASSVARGAANTEAFF	TGTGCCAGCAGCGTAGCCAGGGGTGCCGCGAACACTGAAGCTTTCTTT	TRBV9	TRBJ1-1	NA	NA
CASSSTYEQYF	TGTGCCAGCAGCTCAACCTACGAGCAGTACTTC	TRBV11-2	TRBJ2-7	NA	many
CASSLVRFDNSPLHF	TGTGCCAGCAGTCTAGTGCGGTTTGATAATTCACCCCTCCACTTT	TRBV7-2	TRBJ1-6	NA	once
CASSPRGTANTGELFF	TGTGCCAGCAGCCCGAGGGGGACAGCTAACACCGGGGAGCTGTTTTTT	TRBV7-9	TRBJ2-2	TRBD1	NA
CASSLFVSNTEAFF	TGTGCCAGCAGTTTATTCGTTAGCAACACTGAAGCTTTCTTT	TRBV27	TRBJ1-1	NA	NA
CASSLIRDYNEQFF	TGTGCCAGCAGCTTGATCAGGGATTACAATGAGCAGTTCTTC	TRBV11-2	TRBJ2-1	NA	NA
CALVQGAIEAFF	TGTGCCTTGGTACAGGGGGCGATTGAAGCTTTCTTT	TRBV6-1	TRBJ1-1	TRBD1	NA
CASSRQAQETEAFF	TGTGCCAGCTCAAGACAGGCGCAGGAAACTGAAGCTTTCTTT	TRBV6-1	TRBJ1-1	NA	NA
CASRNRGTNEKLFF	TGTGCCAGCAGAAACAGGGGAACTAATGAAAAACTGTTTTTT	TRBV6-5	TRBJ1-4	TRBD1	NA
CASSGQPGLEAYNSPLHF	TGTGCCAGCAGCGGCCAACCCGGGCTGGAGGCCTATAATTCACCCCTCCACTTT	TRBV5-6	TRBJ1-6	NA	once
CASSPGQGSQETQYF	TGTGCCAGCTCACCGGGACAGGGGAGTCAAGAGACCCAGTACTTC	TRBV18	TRBJ2-5	TRBD1	NA
CSTRTSGSRLEQFF	TGCAGCACTCGGACTAGCGGGAGTCGTCTTGAGCAGTTCTTC	TRBV29-1	TRBJ2-1	TRBD2	NA
CASSAALAGQSTYEQYF	TGCGCCAGCAGCGCGGCACTAGCGGGGCAAAGCACCTACGAGCAGTACTTC	TRBV5-1	TRBJ2-7	TRBD2	NA
CASSYDRGREKLFF	TGTGCCAGCAGTTACGACAGGGGACGCGAAAAACTGTTTTTT	TRBV6-5	TRBJ1-4	TRBD1	NA